Below, one TCR beta chain is given with its context. These data come from a study of blood T cell repertoires in COVID-19. Overall study: Both acute and convalescent COVID-19 samples were obtained from the United States, Italy and Spain. Sample material is recorded as cDNA or gDNA derived from T cells, B-cell-depleted T cells, or PBMCs.

The CDR3 covers 15 residues. V lost 0 bases to trimming and J lost 8 bases; unmatched junction nucleotides: 6. Germline V lookup: CDR1 KGHDR, CDR2 SFDVKD. Original analysis: The authors estimated nucleated cell counts from reference gene primer amplification. Profiled with immunoSEQ multiplex PCR; TCRdb holds only in-frame clones, not every one. V and J calls and clone size are those listed in that table; D and trimming were worked out from the DNA. The table includes 150,000 or so clones, around 87% detected once. This TCR derives from an elderly man with acute or convalescent COVID-19. This chain links TRBV24-1 with TRBJ2-1; TRBD2 matches at 7 bases. Sequencing was done on a sample of peripheral blood. CDR3 region: CATSDLQLARHEQFF. The DNA for the CDR3 is TGTGCCACCAGTGATTTGCAACTAGCGAGGCATGAGCAGTTCTTC.